Below, 10 T cell receptor beta chains from the same sample are listed, as sequenced in a study of T-cell memory formation after mild COVID-19. TCRdb redid the calling of the 5' RACE reads with MiXCR, one entry per CDR3 protein. The data hold around 53,000 distinct CDR3 sequences, with 9.5% to 15% observed a single time. Material: PBMCs or a T cell subset sorted from them (not recorded which). The source is a man in his late teens or twenties who had mild COVID-19 (a few samples of this study predate the infection). Cell type and time point are not known.

CDR3 in DNA: TGTGCCAGCAGTAGGGTTAGCACAGATACGCAGTATTTT. Translation: CASSRVSTDTQYF. The V gene is TRBV3-1, the J gene TRBJ2-3; D is ambiguous. The CDR3 is 13 amino acids. The germline gives CDR1 LGHDT, CDR2 YNNKEL (reference sequence). Trimming stripped 6 bases from V and 0 bases from J, with 7 bases between.

This clonotype was seen only a few times. The chain has TRBV29-1 and TRBJ2-3; D ambiguous. The CDR3 totals 15 residues. V dropped 7 bases and J dropped 2 bases, with 19 bases sitting between them. Germline V CDR1 and CDR2: SQVTM, ANQGSEA. Written as DNA, the CDR3 is TGCAGCGGACGACCGCAGCTCGAAAACACAGATACGCAGTATTTT. This translates into CSGRPQLENTDTQYF.

This clonotype was seen ten or more times. The chain combines TRBV24-1 with TRBJ2-2; tentatively, D is TRBD2 (6 bases). The CDR3 loop spans 17 amino acids. Germline CDR1 and CDR2: KGHDR and SFDVKD. V was cut by 0 bases and J by 4 bases, with 14 bases left in between. The CDR3 DNA follows: TGTGCCACCAGTGATTTGGCGGGGCGTCGAGGCACCGGGGAGCTGTTTTTT. This encodes CATSDLAGRRGTGELFF.

The table lists this clonotype with a few counts. The chain couples TRBV5-1 to TRBJ1-2; 12 bases line up with TRBD1. CDR1 is SGHRS, CDR2 YFSETQ, per germline. V lost 4 bases to trimming and J lost 4 bases; unmatched junction nucleotides: 5. The CDR3 sequence is 15 residues long. Here the CDR3 reads CASSPGTGGIYGYTF. DNA of the CDR3: TGCGCCAGCAGCCCCGGGACAGGGGGCATCTATGGCTACACCTTC.

The rearrangement joins TRBV7-3 to TRBJ2-2, with D unclear. Germline CDR1 SGHTA, CDR2 FQGTGA. The CDR3 runs to 13 residues. V was pared by 5 bases and J by 3 bases, with 7 bases between. CDR3 amino acids: CASSRGDTGELFF. CDR3 nucleotides: TGTGCCAGCAGCCGAGGCGACACCGGGGAGCTGTTTTTT.

J is TRBJ1-1 and V is TRBV24-1, with D perhaps matching TRBD1 (6 bases). Deletions cut 3 bases from V and 4 bases from J, with 14 bases between. Germline lookup yields CDR1 KGHDR and CDR2 SFDVKD. This CDR3 is 15 amino acids long. The CDR3 DNA reads as TGTGCCACCAGTGATAGTCTGGGGGCGGCCACTGAAGCTTTCTTT. Its protein is CATSDSLGAATEAFF.

V is TRBV12-3 or TRBV12-4 and J is TRBJ2-1; 11 nucleotides match TRBD2. The CDR3 loop spans 16 amino acids. The V gene end was trimmed by 2 bases and the J gene end by 8 bases; junction bases not matched to a gene: 8. CDR3 nucleotide sequence: TGTGCCAGCAGTTTACGACTAGCGGGGTCTGGGGATGAGCAGTTCTTC. It encodes CASSLRLAGSGDEQFF.

This clonotype has a count of ten or more. The chain carries TRBV4-2 and TRBJ2-3; tentative D call: TRBD2 (7 bases). Germline V lookup: CDR1 LGHNA, CDR2 YNFKEQ. The CDR3 runs 15 residues. V lost 0 bases and J lost 5, with 12 bases in between. CDR3 amino acids: CASSQEGGGVDTQYF. In nucleotides, the CDR3 is TGTGCCAGCAGCCAAGAAGGGGGGGGCGTAGATACGCAGTATTTT.

This clonotype was counted many times. V and J are TRBV7-2 and TRBJ2-3; 10 bases align to TRBD2. Germline trimming cut 5 bases from V and 4 bases from J; bases unmatched to any gene: 6. Germline-derived CDR1 and CDR2 are SGHTA and FQGNSA. This CDR3 spans 15 amino acids. In DNA form, the CDR3 reads TGTGCCAGCAGCCCTAGCGGGGGTAGGGCAGATACGCAGTATTTT. The encoded protein is CASSPSGGRADTQYF.

The sample holds many counts of this clonotype. The chain links TRBV12-3 or TRBV12-4 to TRBJ1-1, with D hard to call. There are 13 residues in the CDR3. The V and J ends lost 7 bases and 7 bases respectively, with 16 bases between them. The CDR3 loop reads CASTEIVGSEAFF. In DNA form, the CDR3 reads TGTGCCAGCACCGAGATCGTCGGGAGTGAAGCTTTCTTT.